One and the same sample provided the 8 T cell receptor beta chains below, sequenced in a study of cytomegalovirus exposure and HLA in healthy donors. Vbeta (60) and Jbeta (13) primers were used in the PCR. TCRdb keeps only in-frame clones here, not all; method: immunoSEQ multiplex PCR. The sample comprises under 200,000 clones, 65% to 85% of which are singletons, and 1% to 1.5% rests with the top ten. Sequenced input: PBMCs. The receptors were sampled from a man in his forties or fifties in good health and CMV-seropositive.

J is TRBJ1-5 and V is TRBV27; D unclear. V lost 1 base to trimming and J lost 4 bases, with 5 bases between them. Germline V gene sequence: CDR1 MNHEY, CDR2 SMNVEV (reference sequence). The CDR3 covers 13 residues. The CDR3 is CASSLWQNQPQHF. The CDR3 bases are TGTGCCAGCAGTTTATGGCAAAATCAGCCCCAGCATTTT.

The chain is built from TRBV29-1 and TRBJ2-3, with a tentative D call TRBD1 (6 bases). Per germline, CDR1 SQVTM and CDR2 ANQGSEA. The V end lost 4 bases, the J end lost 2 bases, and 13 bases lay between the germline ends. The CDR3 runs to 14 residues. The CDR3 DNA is TGCAGCGTTGGGGGGCCCGGGTTCACAGATACGCAGTATTTT. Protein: CSVGGPGFTDTQYF.

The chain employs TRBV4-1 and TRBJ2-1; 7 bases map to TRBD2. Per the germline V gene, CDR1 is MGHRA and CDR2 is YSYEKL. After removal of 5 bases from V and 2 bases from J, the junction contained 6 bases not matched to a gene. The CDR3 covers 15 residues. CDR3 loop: CASSYLAAPYNEQFF. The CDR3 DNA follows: TGCGCCAGCAGCTACCTAGCGGCCCCCTACAATGAGCAGTTCTTC.

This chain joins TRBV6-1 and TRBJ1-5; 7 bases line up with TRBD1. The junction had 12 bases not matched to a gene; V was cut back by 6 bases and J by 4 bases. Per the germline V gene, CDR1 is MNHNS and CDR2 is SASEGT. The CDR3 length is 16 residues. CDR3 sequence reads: CASRERRDSPNQPQHF. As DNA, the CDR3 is TGTGCCAGCAGAGAACGCCGGGACAGTCCGAATCAGCCCCAGCATTTT.

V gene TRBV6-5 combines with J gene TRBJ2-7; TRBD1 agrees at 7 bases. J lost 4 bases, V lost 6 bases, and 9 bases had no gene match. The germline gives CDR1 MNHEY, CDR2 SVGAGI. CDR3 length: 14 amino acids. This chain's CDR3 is CASRYRDSYYEQYF. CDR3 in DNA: TGTGCCAGCAGATACCGGGACAGTTATTACGAGCAGTACTTC.

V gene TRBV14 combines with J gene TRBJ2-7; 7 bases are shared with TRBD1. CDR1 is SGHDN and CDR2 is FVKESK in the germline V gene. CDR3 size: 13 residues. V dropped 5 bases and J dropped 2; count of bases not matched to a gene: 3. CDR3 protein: CASSGQAPYEQYF. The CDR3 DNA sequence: TGTGCCAGCAGCGGACAGGCCCCCTACGAGCAGTACTTC.

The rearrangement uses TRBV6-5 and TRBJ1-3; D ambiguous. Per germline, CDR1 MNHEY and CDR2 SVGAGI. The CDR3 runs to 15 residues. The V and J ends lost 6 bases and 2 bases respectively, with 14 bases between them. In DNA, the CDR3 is TGTGCCAGCAGCCCTTTTCGGGGTGCTGGAAACACCATATATTTT. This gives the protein CASSPFRGAGNTIYF.

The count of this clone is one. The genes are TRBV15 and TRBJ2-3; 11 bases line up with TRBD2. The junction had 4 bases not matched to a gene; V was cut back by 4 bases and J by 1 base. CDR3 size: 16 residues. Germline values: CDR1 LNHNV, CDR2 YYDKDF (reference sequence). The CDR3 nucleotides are TGTGCCACCAGCAAAGCACTAGCGGGGGGCACAGATACGCAGTATTTT. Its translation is CATSKALAGGTDTQYF. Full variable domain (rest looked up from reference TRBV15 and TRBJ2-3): DAMVIQNPRYQVTQFGKPVTLSCSQTLNHNVMYWYQQKSSQAPKLLFHYYDKDFNNEADTPDNFQSRRPNTSFCFLDIRSPGLGDTAMYLCATSKALAGGTDTQYFGPGTRLTVL.